Shown below are 24 T cell receptor beta chains from a single sample sequenced in a study of T cell repertoires in cytomegalovirus infection. MiXCR was run by TCRdb on the reads, yielding one entry per CDR3 protein. The data show roughly 230,000 distinct CDR3 sequences, 15% to 20% seen once. Sequencing was performed on CD8+ T cells from PBMCs. Receptor source: a human donor in good health (CMV status not recorded). Some clones in this sample may be carry-over from other donors' samples.

The J gene is TRBJ1-1, the V gene TRBV6-2 or TRBV6-3; weak D call: TRBD1 (6 bases). V was clipped by 8 bases and J by 6 bases, with 13 bases between them. Germline CDR1 MNHEY, CDR2 SVGEGT. The length of the CDR3 is 12 residues. The CDR3 loop reads CASAGGPPEAFF. CDR3 nucleotides: TGTGCCAGCGCCGGGGGGCCCCCTGAAGCTTTCTTT.

This clonotype came up many times. The V call is TRBV7-9, the J call TRBJ2-7; 9 bases are shared with TRBD1. The V gene's germline CDR1 is SEHNR and CDR2 FQNEAQ (reference sequence). The V segment lost 5 bases and the J segment 2 bases; nucleotides outside the gene matches: 10. The length of the CDR3 is 16 residues. CDR3 coding DNA: TGTGCCAGCAGCCCGCAAACCGGGACAGGGACCTACGAGCAGTACTTC. Protein: CASSPQTGTGTYEQYF.

This clonotype was seen many times. This sequence joins TRBV7-9 and TRBJ2-7, with TRBD1 matching 7 bases. This CDR3 is 14 amino acids long. The V and J ends lost 4 bases and 3 bases, in that order; junction bases with no gene match: 6. Germline CDR1 SEHNR, CDR2 FQNEAQ (reference sequence). CDR3 sequence reads: CASSSGTVFYEQYF. In DNA form, the CDR3 reads TGTGCCAGCAGCTCCGGGACAGTTTTCTACGAGCAGTACTTC.

CDR3: CSARNKTRNTGELFF. The CDR3 bases are TGCAGTGCTAGAAACAAGACAAGAAACACCGGGGAGCTGTTTTTT. The rearrangement joins TRBV20-1 to TRBJ2-2; D gene uncertain. This CDR3 is 15 amino acids long. V gave up 2 bases and J gave up 2 bases, with 12 bases separating them. The germline V gene has CDR1 DFQATT and CDR2 SNEGSKA (reference sequence).

This clonotype occurred a few times. The chain uses TRBV13 and TRBJ1-5; no clear D. From germline, CDR1 is PRHDT and CDR2 FYEKMQ (reference sequence). Trimming cost V 0 bases and J 7 bases, with 7 bases left between them. The CDR3 is 13 amino acids. CDR3 nucleotide sequence: TGTGCCAGCAGCTTAGGTACAAGCCAGCCCCAGCATTTT. Translating gives CASSLGTSQPQHF.

This clonotype showed up just a few times. This rearrangement joins TRBV11-2 to TRBJ2-3, with D unresolved. The CDR3 spans 15 residues. In germline, CDR1 is SGHAT, CDR2 FQNNGV. With 0 bases removed from V and 2 bases from J, the gap between germline ends came to 9 bases. CDR3 region: CASSLDPGSTDTQYF. In DNA, the CDR3 is TGTGCCAGCAGCTTAGATCCCGGCTCCACAGATACGCAGTATTTT.

The genes are TRBV6-2 or TRBV6-3 and TRBJ2-1; D gene unclear. Trimming shortened V by 0 bases and J by 6 bases, and 12 bases separated the two germline ends. Germline lookup yields CDR1 MNHEY and CDR2 SVGEGT. This CDR3 has 15 amino acids. CDR3 amino acids: CASSYSGPSPNEQFF. CDR3 nucleotides: TGTGCCAGCAGTTACTCGGGTCCATCTCCCAATGAGCAGTTCTTC.

The chain has TRBV24-1 and TRBJ2-3, with D tentatively TRBD2 (6 bases). Trimming cost V 9 bases and J 8 bases, with 14 bases left between them. CDR1 is KGHDR, CDR2 SFDVKD, per germline. The CDR3 runs 12 residues. CDR3 region: CATGTGVGTQYF. CDR3 nucleotides: TGTGCCACCGGGACGGGGGTGGGTACGCAGTATTTT.

This clonotype was observed a handful of times. V and J are TRBV29-1 and TRBJ1-2; 7 nucleotides match TRBD1. Per the germline V gene, CDR1 is SQVTM and CDR2 is ANQGSEA. V shed 7 bases and J 8 bases; nucleotides not matched to a gene: 10. The CDR3 length is 12 residues. CDR3 residues: CSAPSPGQGYTF. CDR3 nucleotides: TGCAGCGCACCCTCTCCGGGACAGGGCTACACCTTC.

This clonotype has at least ten counts. The DNA for the CDR3 is TGTGCCAGCAGCGCGGCTGGAGAACAGGAAAAACTGTTTTTT. Translating it yields CASSAAGEQEKLFF. The chain is built from TRBV7-6 and TRBJ1-4; no clear D gene. Germline CDR1 reads SGHVS; CDR2 reads FNYEAQ. The CDR3 runs to 14 residues. V lost 5 bases and J lost 8, with 15 bases in between.

This clonotype was picked up a small number of times. The chain joins TRBV28 to TRBJ2-7; D remains unclear. V was shortened by 3 bases and J by 0 bases, with 15 bases between the two germline ends. The germline gives CDR1 MDHEN, CDR2 SYDVKM. The CDR3 contains 16 residues. As DNA, the CDR3 is TGTGCCAGCAGTTTTAGATCAGCCAGATACTCCTACGAGCAGTACTTC. The encoded protein is CASSFRSARYSYEQYF.

The DNA of the CDR3 is TGTGCCAGCAGCTCAACAACAAACCCCCTCAATGAGCAGTTCTTC. Translated, it gives CASSSTTNPLNEQFF. This sequence joins TRBV5-6 and TRBJ2-1, with D unresolved. The V end was cut by 3 bases, the J end by 6 bases, with 16 bases between. Germline lookup yields CDR1 SGHDT and CDR2 YYEEEE. This CDR3 contains 15 residues.

The CDR3 coding sequence is TGTGCCAGCAGCTTATCAAGGGGACCCTACAATGAGCAGTTCTTC. Its translation: CASSLSRGPYNEQFF. V gene TRBV7-9 combines with J gene TRBJ2-1; D is perhaps TRBD1 or TRBD2 (5 bases each). Germline CDR1 SEHNR, CDR2 FQNEAQ (reference sequence). Trimming took 2 bases from V and 2 from J, leaving 10 bases between them. CDR3 length: 15 amino acids.

This clonotype was picked up a small number of times. The gene calls are TRBV9 and TRBJ1-2; 7 nucleotides align to TRBD1. V was pared by 4 bases and J by 8 bases, with 8 bases of the junction left unmatched. The CDR3 has 13 residues. Per germline, CDR1 SGDLS and CDR2 YYNGEE. CDR3 nucleotide sequence: TGTGCCAGCAGCCCACAGACAGGGCTCGGCTACACCTTC. Its protein is CASSPQTGLGYTF.

The table lists this clonotype with many counts. The chain recombines TRBV7-8 with TRBJ2-3; D assignment may be TRBD1 or TRBD2 (6 bases each). Trimming took off 5 bases at V and 4 bases at J, with 10 bases between the two ends. Germline V CDR1 and CDR2: SGHVS, FQNEAQ. The CDR3 contains 13 residues. Written as DNA, the CDR3 is TGTGCCAGCAGCAACAGGGAGGCAGATACGCAGTATTTT. Translation: CASSNREADTQYF.

This clonotype was seen a few times. The chain recombines TRBV27 with TRBJ2-1; TRBD1 aligns across 9 bases. Per the germline V gene, CDR1 is MNHEY and CDR2 is SMNVEV (reference sequence). The CDR3 covers 15 residues. The V and J ends lost 8 bases and 5 bases, in that order; junction bases with no gene match: 10. The CDR3 reads CASLNAQGADNEQFF. CDR3 sequence (DNA): TGTGCCAGCCTTAACGCACAGGGGGCGGACAATGAGCAGTTCTTC.

The CDR3 region has the DNA TGTGCCACCAGCAGAAGGAGGGTAGGACAGCTAGAAGCTTTCTTT. Translating it yields CATSRRRVGQLEAFF. The chain is built from TRBV15 and TRBJ1-1, with D possibly TRBD1 on 6 matching bases. The CDR3 sequence is 15 residues long. Per germline, CDR1 LNHNV and CDR2 YYDKDF (reference sequence). V was trimmed by 2 bases and J by 8 bases, leaving 18 bases between them.

This clonotype was counted a few times. This chain connects TRBV20-1 to TRBJ1-2; D ambiguous. This CDR3 is 12 amino acids long. From germline, CDR1 is DFQATT and CDR2 SNEGSKA (reference sequence). V lost 3 bases, J lost 7 bases, and 12 bases lay in between. In DNA, the CDR3 is TGCAGTGCTAGCCCTAAATGGGTTGGCTACACCTTC. Translation: CSASPKWVGYTF.

V is TRBV7-9 and J is TRBJ1-1; TRBD1 matches at 7 bases. Germline V lookup: CDR1 SEHNR, CDR2 FQNEAQ (reference sequence). This CDR3 has 17 residues. The ends lost 4 bases at V and 4 bases at J; junction bases unmatched: 15. The CDR3 DNA reads as TGTGCCAGCAGCTCCCCTCGAGGACAGGCCGGAGCCACTGAAGCTTTCTTT. Its protein product is CASSSPRGQAGATEAFF.

This chain joins TRBV6-2 or TRBV6-3 and TRBJ2-2, with D perhaps TRBD1 (7 bases). Germline assignment: CDR1 MNHEY and CDR2 SVGEGT. This CDR3 comprises 19 residues. Trimming took off 2 bases at V and 1 base at J, with 20 bases between the two ends. DNA of the CDR3: TGTGCCAGCAGTTACGACCTAGGAGGGGGCAGGAGGAACACCGGGGAGCTGTTTTTT. Residues: CASSYDLGGGRRNTGELFF.

This clonotype was counted a few times. The chain combines TRBV29-1 with TRBJ2-7; the match to TRBD2 covers 8 bases. Germline V gene lookup returns CDR1 SQVTM and CDR2 ANQGSEA. The ends lost 4 bases at V and 2 bases at J; junction bases unmatched: 4. The length of the CDR3 is 13 residues. In DNA, the CDR3 is TGCAGCGTTGTTACGGGGGGGGCCTACGAGCAGTACTTC. Translating it yields CSVVTGGAYEQYF.

This clonotype was counted between two and nine times. This chain uses TRBV9 with TRBJ1-2; D is possibly TRBD1 (5 bases). Germline V CDR1 and CDR2: SGDLS, YYNGEE. V was cut by 1 base and J by 3 bases, with 22 bases left in between. The length of the CDR3 is 18 residues. The CDR3 nucleotides read TGTGCCAGCAGCGTATCACCCTTCGAGGGGACCCAGGACTATGGCTACACCTTC. Protein: CASSVSPFEGTQDYGYTF. Looking up the rest from reference TRBV9 and TRBJ1-2 gives the full variable domain: DSGVTQTPKHLITATGQRVTLRCSPRSGDLSVYWYQQSLDQGLQFLIQYYNGEERAKGNILERFSAQQFPDLHSELNLSSLELGDSALYFCASSVSPFEGTQDYGYTFGSGTRLTVV.

This clonotype came up a few times. This rearrangement joins TRBV28 to TRBJ1-4, with 9 bases lining up with TRBD1. CDR3 length: 15 amino acids. With 3 bases clipped from V and 7 bases from J, the junction kept 6 bases outside the gene matches. From germline, CDR1 is MDHEN and CDR2 SYDVKM. In nucleotides, the CDR3 is TGTGCCAGCAGTTTGACACAGGGGGCGGTTGAAAAACTGTTTTTT. This translates into CASSLTQGAVEKLFF.

The V and J genes are TRBV2 and TRBJ2-7, with 8 bases that match TRBD1. CDR1 is SNHLY and CDR2 is FYNNEI in the germline V gene. Trimming took 6 bases from V and 0 from J; bases not matched to a gene: 7. The CDR3 sequence is 15 residues long. Here the CDR3 DNA reads TGTGCCAGCAGCGGACAGGGTTTCCTCTCCTACGAGCAGTACTTC. Its translation is CASSGQGFLSYEQYF.